These 5 T cell receptor beta chains share one sample of origin, sequenced in a study of response to subunit inactivated influenza vaccine (dated by TCRdb to 2017 to 2018). The library relied on RT-PCR. The data were produced on an Illumina HiSeq 2500. TCRdb trimmed the raw reads at Q25, called clones with MiXCR and kept productive beta chains. Every entry covers one CDR3 protein and lists the most common genes and DNA from its rows. Across this sample there are about half a million distinct CDR3 sequences, with 11% seen only once. About an eighth of the sample is taken by the ten largest. The time point label for this specimen denotes: approximately 40 days after influenza vaccine administration. Specimen: PBMCs from blood, collected roughly 46 days after vaccination. The receptors come from a man aged 50 or older who received an inactivated influenza vaccine. Donor details come from another sample of the same person, matched by shared clones.

In its sample, this clonotype was seen a few times. The chain carries TRBV5-1 and TRBJ1-1, with D possibly TRBD1 on 5 matching bases. Per germline, CDR1 SGHRS and CDR2 YFSETQ. This CDR3 has 15 amino acids. Trimming took off 0 bases at V and 5 bases at J, with 14 bases between the two ends. The CDR3 nucleotides read TGCGCCAGCAGCTTGGTGCAGGGACGAGATACTGAAGCTTTCTTT. Translated, it gives CASSLVQGRDTEAFF. Full variable domain (missing parts from reference TRBV5-1 and TRBJ1-1): KAGVTQTPRYLIKTRGQQVTLSCSPISGHRSVSWYQQTPGQGLQFLFEYFSETQRNKGNFPGRFSGRQFSNSRSEMNVSTLELGDSALYLCASSLVQGRDTEAFFGQGTRLTVV.

J is TRBJ1-5 and V is TRBV6-1; no firm D call. V was clipped by 7 bases and J by 4 bases, with 17 bases between them. This CDR3 has 15 amino acids. Germline V gene data show CDR1 as MNHNS and CDR2 as SASEGT. CDR3 protein: CASKLTQQGNQPQHF. In DNA form, the CDR3 reads TGTGCCAGCAAATTGACTCAACAAGGAAATCAGCCCCAGCATTTT.

This clonotype has a handful of counts. The CDR3 reads CASSPWTANTGELFF. DNA for the CDR3: TGTGCCAGCAGCCCATGGACAGCGAACACCGGGGAGCTGTTTTTT. The rearrangement joins TRBV7-3 to TRBJ2-2, with D possibly being TRBD1 (6 bases). Germline V gene data show CDR1 as SGHTA and CDR2 as FQGTGA. The CDR3 extends over 15 amino acids. Deletions cut 5 bases from V and 0 bases from J, with 10 bases between.

This chain connects TRBV7-3 to TRBJ2-1; D gene unclear. V shed 4 bases and J shed 5 bases, with 9 bases lying between them. The CDR3 sequence is 13 residues long. CDR1 and CDR2 (germline): SGHTA, FQGTGA. CDR3 sequence reads: CASSSRVDNEQFF. CDR3 coding DNA: TGTGCCAGCAGCTCCAGAGTTGACAATGAGCAGTTCTTC.

This clonotype was observed a few times. This chain uses TRBV27 with TRBJ2-1, with D perhaps matching TRBD1 (6 bases). V lost 6 bases to trimming and J lost 0 bases, with 12 bases between them. CDR1 is MNHEY, CDR2 SMNVEV, per germline (reference sequence). There are 15 residues in the CDR3. The CDR3 coding sequence is TGTGCCAGCAGACCTGGACAGAGCTCCTACAATGAGCAGTTCTTC. Protein: CASRPGQSSYNEQFF.